This T cell receptor (beta chain) was recorded in a study of shared clonotypes between healthy human individuals. On the study more broadly: Serving as donors were two women and three men, whose ages spanned 18 to 49. Each donor contributed plates that comprised three CD4 naive, three CD4 memory, two CD8 naive and one CD8 memory. Overall study findings and caveats: Four donors held approximately 5% of naive CD4 clonotypes in common. The study's rarefaction showed incomplete sorted-subset sequencing despite large depth.

With regard to this clone: Its target is unknown.

Generated by immunoSEQ multiplex PCR, the TCRdb table keeps only in-frame clones and is missing some. The sample gives 2.3 million or so clones, 85% to 95% of which show up once; under 0.45% is in the top ten. V lost 3 bases and J 7 bases, leaving 11 bases between the germline ends. The CDR3 has 13 amino acids. The V gene's germline CDR1 is KGHSH and CDR2 LQKENI. Material for sequencing was naive CD4+ T cells from PBMCs. As to subset: CD45RA+ positively selected. The gene calls are TRBV18 and TRBJ2-3; D uncertain. The clonotype originates from a man between 18 and 35 years old in good health. Some clones in this sample may be carry-over from other donors' samples. CDR3: CASSPEVAYTQYF. Here the CDR3 DNA reads TGTGCCAGCTCACCCGAAGTAGCCTATACGCAGTATTTT.